This T cell receptor (beta chain) emerged from a study of T cell changes during pregnancy in multiple sclerosis. Only in-frame clones appear in the TCRdb table, and some are missing; sequencing was by immunoSEQ multiplex PCR. The sample carries about 110,000 clones, just under 95% recorded once. The CDR3 is made up of 17 amino acids. Losses at the gene ends were 1 base for V and 2 bases for J; bases not matched to a gene: 6. Per the germline V gene, CDR1 is LNHDA and CDR2 is SQIVND (reference sequence). The sequenced sample was peripheral blood, obtained after pregnancy. The sequence was obtained from a female donor with multiple sclerosis, enrolled in a pregnancy study. This rearrangement joins TRBV19 to TRBJ2-1, with 9 bases that match TRBD2. The CDR3, as DNA: TGTGCCAGTAGTATAGCGAAGCGGGGGGCGGCCTACAATGAGCAGTTCTTC. Translated: CASSIAKRGAAYNEQFF. Variable domain in full (rest from reference TRBV19 and TRBJ2-1): DGGITQSPKYLFRKEGQNVTLSCEQNLNHDAMYWYRQDPGQGLRLIYYSQIVNDFQKGDIAEGYSVSREKKESFPLTVTSAQKNPTAFYLCASSIAKRGAAYNEQFFGPGTRLTVL.